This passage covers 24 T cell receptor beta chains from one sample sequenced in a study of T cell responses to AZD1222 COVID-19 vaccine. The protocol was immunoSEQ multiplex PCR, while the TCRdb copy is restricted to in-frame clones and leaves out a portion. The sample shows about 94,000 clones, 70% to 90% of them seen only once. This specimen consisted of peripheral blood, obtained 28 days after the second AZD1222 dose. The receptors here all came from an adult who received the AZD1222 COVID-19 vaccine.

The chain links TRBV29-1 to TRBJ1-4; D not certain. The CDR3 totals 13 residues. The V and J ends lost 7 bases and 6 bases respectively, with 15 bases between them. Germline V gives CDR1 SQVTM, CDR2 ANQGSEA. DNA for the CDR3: TGCAGCGCTCAGATGGGGAGGTATGAAAAACTGTTTTTT. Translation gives CSAQMGRYEKLFF.

The CDR3 DNA follows: TGTGCCAGCAGCTCCAGGCTAGCAGGCAATGAGCAGTTCTTC. It encodes CASSSRLAGNEQFF. The chain joins TRBV11-3 to TRBJ2-1, with D maybe TRBD2 (5 bases). Trimming took off 4 bases at V and 6 bases at J, with 13 bases between the two ends. The CDR3 covers 14 residues. Germline CDR1 is SGHNT and CDR2 is YENEEA.

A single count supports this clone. CDR3 residues: CASSTTGTPPGEQYF. CDR3 bases: TGCGCCAGCAGTACTACCGGGACACCTCCTGGCGAGCAGTACTTC. This rearrangement joins TRBV5-1 to TRBJ2-7; TRBD1 might be the D (6 bases). CDR1 SGHRS and CDR2 YFSETQ come from the germline V gene. This CDR3 has 15 residues. Trimming took off 5 bases at V and 6 bases at J, with 21 bases between the two ends.

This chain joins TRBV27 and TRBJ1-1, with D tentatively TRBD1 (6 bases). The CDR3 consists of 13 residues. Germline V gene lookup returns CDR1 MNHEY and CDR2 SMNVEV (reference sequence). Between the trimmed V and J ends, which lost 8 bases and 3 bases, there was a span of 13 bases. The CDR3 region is CASGLGQHTEAFF. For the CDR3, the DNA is TGTGCCAGCGGACTCGGACAGCACACTGAAGCTTTCTTT.

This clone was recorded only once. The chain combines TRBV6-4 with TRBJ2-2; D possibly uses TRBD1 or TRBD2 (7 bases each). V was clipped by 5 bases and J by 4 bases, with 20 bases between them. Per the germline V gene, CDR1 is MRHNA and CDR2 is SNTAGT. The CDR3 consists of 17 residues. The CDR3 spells CASSPQGGGAATGELFF. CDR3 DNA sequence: TGTGCCAGCAGTCCCCAGGGGGGGGGCGCGGCCACCGGGGAGCTGTTTTTT.

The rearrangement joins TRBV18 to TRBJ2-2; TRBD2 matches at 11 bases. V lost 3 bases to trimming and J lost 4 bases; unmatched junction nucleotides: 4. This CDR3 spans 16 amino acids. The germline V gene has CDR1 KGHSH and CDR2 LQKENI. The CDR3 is CASSPQLAGVTGELFF. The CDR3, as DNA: TGTGCCAGCTCACCGCAACTAGCGGGAGTCACCGGGGAGCTGTTTTTT.

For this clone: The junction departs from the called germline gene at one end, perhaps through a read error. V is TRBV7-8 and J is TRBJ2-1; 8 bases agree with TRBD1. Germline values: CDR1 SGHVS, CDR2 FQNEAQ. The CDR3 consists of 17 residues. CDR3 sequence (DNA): TGTGCCAGCAGCTTAGGAGTGGGGGACAGGTGGAACAATGAGCAGCTCTTC. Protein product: CASSLGVGDRWNNEQLF.

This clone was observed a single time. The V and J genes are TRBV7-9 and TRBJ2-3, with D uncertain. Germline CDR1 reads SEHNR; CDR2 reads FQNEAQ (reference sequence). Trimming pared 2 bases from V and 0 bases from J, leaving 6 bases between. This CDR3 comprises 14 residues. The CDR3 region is CASSLSTSTDTQYF. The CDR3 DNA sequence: TGTGCCAGCAGCTTATCCACAAGCACAGATACGCAGTATTTT.

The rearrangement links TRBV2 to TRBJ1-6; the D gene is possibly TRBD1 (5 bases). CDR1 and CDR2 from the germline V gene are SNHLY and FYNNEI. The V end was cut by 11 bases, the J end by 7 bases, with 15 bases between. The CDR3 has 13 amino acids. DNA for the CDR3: TGTGCCGGGGGGGACGGCAACAATTCACCCCTCCACTTT. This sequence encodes CAGGDGNNSPLHF.

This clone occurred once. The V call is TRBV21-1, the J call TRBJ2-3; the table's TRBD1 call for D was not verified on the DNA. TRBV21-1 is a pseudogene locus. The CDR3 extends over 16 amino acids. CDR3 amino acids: CASSRRGTSSTDTQYF. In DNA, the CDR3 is TGTGCCAGCAGTAGAAGGGGGACCTCTAGCACAGATACGCAGTATTTT.

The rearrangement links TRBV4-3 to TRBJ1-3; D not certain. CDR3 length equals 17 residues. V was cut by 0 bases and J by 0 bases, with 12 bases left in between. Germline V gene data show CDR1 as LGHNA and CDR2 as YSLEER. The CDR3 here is CASSQDWARSSGNTIYF. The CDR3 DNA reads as TGCGCCAGCAGCCAAGACTGGGCCAGGAGCTCTGGAAACACCATATATTTT.

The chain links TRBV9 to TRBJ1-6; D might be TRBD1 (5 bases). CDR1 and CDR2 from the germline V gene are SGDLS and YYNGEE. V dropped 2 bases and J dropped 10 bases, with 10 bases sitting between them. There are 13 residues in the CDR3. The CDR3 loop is CASSVEWDSPLHF. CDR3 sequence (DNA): TGTGCCAGCAGCGTGGAATGGGACTCACCCCTCCACTTT.

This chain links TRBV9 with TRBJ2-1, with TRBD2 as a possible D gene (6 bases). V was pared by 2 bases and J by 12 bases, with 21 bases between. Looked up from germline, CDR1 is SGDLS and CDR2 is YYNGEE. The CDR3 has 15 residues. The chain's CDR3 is CASSVAGTPSLSQFF. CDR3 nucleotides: TGTGCCAGCAGCGTCGCCGGGACTCCCAGTCTGTCGCAGTTCTTC.

The CDR3 reads CASFPFGNTEAFF. The CDR3 DNA is TGTGCCAGCTTTCCTTTTGGGAACACTGAAGCTTTCTTT. The chain employs TRBV27 and TRBJ1-1; no clear D. Germline V gene data show CDR1 as MNHEY and CDR2 as SMNVEV (reference sequence). This CDR3 has 13 residues. The V end was cut by 8 bases, the J end by 1 base, with 11 bases between.

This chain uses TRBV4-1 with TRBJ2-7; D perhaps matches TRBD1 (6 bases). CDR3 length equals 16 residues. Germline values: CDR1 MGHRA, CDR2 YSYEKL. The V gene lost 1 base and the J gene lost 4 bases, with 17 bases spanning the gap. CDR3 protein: CASSQASRDRFYEQYF. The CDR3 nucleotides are TGCGCCAGCAGCCAAGCCTCCCGAGACAGGTTTTACGAGCAGTACTTC.

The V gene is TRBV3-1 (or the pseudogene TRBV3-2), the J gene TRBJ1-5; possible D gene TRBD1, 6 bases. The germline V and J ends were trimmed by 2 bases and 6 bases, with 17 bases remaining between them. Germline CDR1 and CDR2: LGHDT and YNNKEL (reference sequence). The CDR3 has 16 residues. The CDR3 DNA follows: TGTGCCAGCAGCCAAATTCTAGGGGGTAGTGGTCAGCCCCAGCATTTT. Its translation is CASSQILGGSGQPQHF.

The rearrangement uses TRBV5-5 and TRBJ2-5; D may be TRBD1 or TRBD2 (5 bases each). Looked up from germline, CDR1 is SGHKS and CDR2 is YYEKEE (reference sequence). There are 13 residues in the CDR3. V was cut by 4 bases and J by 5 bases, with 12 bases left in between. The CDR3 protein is CASSSIGEETQYF. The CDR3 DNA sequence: TGTGCCAGCAGCAGCATAGGGGAGGAGACCCAGTACTTC.

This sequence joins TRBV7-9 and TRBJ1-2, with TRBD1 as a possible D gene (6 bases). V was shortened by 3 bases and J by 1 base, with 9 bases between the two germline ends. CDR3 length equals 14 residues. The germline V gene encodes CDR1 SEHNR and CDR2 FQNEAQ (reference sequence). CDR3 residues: CASSLTGYNYGYTF. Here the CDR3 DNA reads TGTGCCAGCAGCTTGACAGGCTATAACTATGGCTACACCTTC.

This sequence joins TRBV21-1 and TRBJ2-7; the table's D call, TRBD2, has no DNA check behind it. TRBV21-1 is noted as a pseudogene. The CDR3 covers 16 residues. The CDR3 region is CASSRHVAGEGSEQYF. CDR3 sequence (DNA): TGTGCCAGCAGTCGTCATGTAGCGGGAGAAGGTAGCGAGCAGTACTTC.

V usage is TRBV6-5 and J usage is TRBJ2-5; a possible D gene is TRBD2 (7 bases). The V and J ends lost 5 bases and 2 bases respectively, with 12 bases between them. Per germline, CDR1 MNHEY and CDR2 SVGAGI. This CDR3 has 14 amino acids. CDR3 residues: CASSPRGAQETQYF. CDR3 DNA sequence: TGTGCCAGCAGTCCCCGGGGGGCTCAAGAGACCCAGTACTTC.

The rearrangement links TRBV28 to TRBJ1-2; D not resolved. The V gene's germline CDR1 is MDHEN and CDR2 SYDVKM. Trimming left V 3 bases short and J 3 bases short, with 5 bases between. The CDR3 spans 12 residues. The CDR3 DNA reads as TGTGCCAGCAGTTTTACAGACTATGGCTACACCTTC. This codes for CASSFTDYGYTF.

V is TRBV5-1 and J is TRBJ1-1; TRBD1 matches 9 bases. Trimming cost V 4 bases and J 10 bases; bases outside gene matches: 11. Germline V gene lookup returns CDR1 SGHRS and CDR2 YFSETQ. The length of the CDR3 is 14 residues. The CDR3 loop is CASSMGTGMVVAFF. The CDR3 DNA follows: TGCGCCAGCAGCATGGGGACAGGGATGGTAGTAGCTTTCTTT.

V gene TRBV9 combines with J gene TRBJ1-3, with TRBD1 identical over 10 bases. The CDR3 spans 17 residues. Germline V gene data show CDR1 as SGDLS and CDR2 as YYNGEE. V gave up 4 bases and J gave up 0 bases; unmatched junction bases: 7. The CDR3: CASSWGQGLHSGNTIYF. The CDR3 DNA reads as TGTGCCAGCAGCTGGGGACAGGGGCTTCACTCTGGAAACACCATATATTTT.

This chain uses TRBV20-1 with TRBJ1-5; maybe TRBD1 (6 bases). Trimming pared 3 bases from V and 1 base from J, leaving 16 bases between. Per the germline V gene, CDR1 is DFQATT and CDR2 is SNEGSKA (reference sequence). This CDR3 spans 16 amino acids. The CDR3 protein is CSASLNREGSNQPQHF. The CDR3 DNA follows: TGCAGTGCTAGTCTAAACAGGGAAGGGAGCAATCAGCCCCAGCATTTT.